This T cell receptor (beta chain) was captured by sequencing in a study of early T cells in non-severe SARS-CoV-2 infection. This clonotype was detected only a few times. This CDR3 region has 17 residues. V trimming: 6 bases; J trimming: 0 bases; junction bases outside the gene matches: 6. Germline loops: CDR1 DFQATT, CDR2 SNEGSKA (reference sequence). TCRdb passed the 5' RACE reads through MiXCR, listing each CDR3 protein once. In the table there are over 55,000 distinct CDR3 sequences, around 12% of which are singletons. The TCR was taken from an adult who was a healthcare worker with PCR-confirmed SARS-CoV-2 infection or an uninfected control (not recorded which). The V call is TRBV20-1, the J call TRBJ2-3; TRBD2 agrees at 16 bases. Sequenced input: whole blood. The CDR3 sequence is CSAPGTSGGASTDTQYF. DNA for the CDR3: TGCAGTGCCCCCGGGACTAGCGGGGGGGCGAGCACAGATACGCAGTATTTT.